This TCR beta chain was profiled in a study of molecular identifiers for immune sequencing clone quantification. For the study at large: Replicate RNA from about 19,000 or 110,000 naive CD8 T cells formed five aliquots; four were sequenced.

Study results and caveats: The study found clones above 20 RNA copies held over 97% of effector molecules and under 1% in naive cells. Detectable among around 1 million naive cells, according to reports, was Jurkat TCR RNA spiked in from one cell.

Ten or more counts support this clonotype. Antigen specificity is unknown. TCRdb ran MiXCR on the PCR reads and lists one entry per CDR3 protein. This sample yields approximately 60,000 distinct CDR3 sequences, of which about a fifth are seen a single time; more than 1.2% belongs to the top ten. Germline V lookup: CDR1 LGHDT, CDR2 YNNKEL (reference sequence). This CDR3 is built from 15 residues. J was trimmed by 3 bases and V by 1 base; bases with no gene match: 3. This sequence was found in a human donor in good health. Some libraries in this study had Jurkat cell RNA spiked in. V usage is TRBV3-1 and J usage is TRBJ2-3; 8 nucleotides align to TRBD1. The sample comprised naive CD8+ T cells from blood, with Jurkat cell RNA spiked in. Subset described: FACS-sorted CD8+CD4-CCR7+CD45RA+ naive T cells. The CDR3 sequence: CASSQGQGATDTQYF. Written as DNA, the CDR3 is TGTGCCAGCAGCCAAGGCCAGGGGGCGACAGATACGCAGTATTTT.